This section outlines one T cell receptor (beta chain) sequence together with its context. CDR1 SGHRS and CDR2 YFSETQ come from the germline V gene. Trimming stripped 4 bases from V and 0 bases from J, with 10 bases between. The CDR3 is made up of 14 amino acids. These data are taken from a study of blood T cell repertoires in COVID-19. Whole-study context: Collection of acute and convalescent COVID-19 samples took place in the United States, Italy and Spain. PBMCs, B-cell-depleted T cells, or T cells were the source of the cDNA or gDNA that made up the material.

Original processing methods: How many nucleated cells were present was estimated from reference gene primer amplification. Sequencing was performed with immunoSEQ multiplex PCR; in TCRdb, only in-frame clones are kept and a portion is missing. V and J calls and clone size follow that table, whereas D and trimming were derived from the DNA. Of about 180,000 clones in the sample, 86% are singletons; the top ten hold about 20%. The clonotype comes from a man aged 65 to 79 with active or convalescent COVID-19. The chain is built from TRBV5-1 and TRBJ1-2; D ambiguous. Sequenced input: peripheral blood. This CDR3 reads CASSASGTNYGYTF. The CDR3 DNA sequence: TGCGCCAGCAGCGCCTCCGGGACTAACTATGGCTACACCTTC.